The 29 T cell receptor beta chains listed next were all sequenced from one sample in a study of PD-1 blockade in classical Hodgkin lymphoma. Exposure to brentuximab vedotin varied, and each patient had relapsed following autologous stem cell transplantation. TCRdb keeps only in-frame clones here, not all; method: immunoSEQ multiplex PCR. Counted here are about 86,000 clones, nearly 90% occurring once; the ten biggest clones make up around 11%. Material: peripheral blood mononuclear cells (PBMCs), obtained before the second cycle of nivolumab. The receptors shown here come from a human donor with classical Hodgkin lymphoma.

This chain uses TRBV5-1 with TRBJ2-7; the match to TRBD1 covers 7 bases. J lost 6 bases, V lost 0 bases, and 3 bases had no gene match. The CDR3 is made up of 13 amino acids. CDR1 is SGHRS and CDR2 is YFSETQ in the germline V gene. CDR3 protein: CASSLGGQPEQYF. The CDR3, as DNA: TGCGCCAGCAGCTTGGGGGGACAGCCCGAGCAGTACTTC.

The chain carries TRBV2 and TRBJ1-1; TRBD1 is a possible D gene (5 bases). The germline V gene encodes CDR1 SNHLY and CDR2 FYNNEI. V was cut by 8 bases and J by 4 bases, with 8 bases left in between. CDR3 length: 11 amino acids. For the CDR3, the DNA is TGTGCCAGCCATGGGGGCACTGAAGCTTTCTTT. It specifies CASHGGTEAFF.

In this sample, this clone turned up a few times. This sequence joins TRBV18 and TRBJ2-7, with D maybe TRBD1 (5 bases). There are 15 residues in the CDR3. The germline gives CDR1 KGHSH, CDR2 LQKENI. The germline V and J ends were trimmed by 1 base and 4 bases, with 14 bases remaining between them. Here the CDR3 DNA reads TGTGCCAGCTCACCACGTGGGGCATCTGAGTACGAGCAGTACTTC. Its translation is CASSPRGASEYEQYF.

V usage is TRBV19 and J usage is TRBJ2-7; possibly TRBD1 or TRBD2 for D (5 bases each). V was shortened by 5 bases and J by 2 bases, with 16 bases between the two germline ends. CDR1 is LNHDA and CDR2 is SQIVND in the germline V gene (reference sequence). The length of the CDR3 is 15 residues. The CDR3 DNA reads TGTGCCAGTAGTCTCCGGGACCTAAGCCCCTACGAGCAGTACTTC. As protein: CASSLRDLSPYEQYF.

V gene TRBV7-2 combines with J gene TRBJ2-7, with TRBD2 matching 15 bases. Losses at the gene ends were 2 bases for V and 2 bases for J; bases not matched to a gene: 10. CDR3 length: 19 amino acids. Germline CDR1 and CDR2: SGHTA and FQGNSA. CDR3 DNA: TGTGCCAGCAGCTTATCCCCCTGGACTAGCGGGGGGGTGCCCTACGAGCAGTACTTC. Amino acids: CASSLSPWTSGGVPYEQYF.

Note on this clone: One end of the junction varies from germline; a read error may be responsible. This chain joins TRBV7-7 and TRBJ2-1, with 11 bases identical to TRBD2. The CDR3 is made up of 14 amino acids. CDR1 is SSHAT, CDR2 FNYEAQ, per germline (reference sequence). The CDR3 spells CASSPGLAGPSKFF. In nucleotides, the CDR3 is TGTGCTAGCAGCCCTGGACTAGCGGGTCCCTCGAAGTTCTTC. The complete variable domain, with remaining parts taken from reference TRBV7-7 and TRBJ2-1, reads GAGVSQSPRYKVTKRGQDVTLRCDPISSHATLYWYQQALGQGPEFLTYFNYEAQPDKSGLPSDRFSAERPEGSISTLTIQRTEQRDSAMYRCASSPGLAGPSKFFGPGTRLTVL.

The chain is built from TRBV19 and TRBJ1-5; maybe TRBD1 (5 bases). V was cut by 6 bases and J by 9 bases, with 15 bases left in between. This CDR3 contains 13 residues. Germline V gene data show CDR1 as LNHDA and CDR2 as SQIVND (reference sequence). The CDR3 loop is CASSPQAMGPQHF. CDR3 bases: TGTGCCAGTAGCCCACAGGCCATGGGGCCCCAGCATTTT. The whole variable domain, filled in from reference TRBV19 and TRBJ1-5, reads DGGITQSPKYLFRKEGQNVTLSCEQNLNHDAMYWYRQDPGQGLRLIYYSQIVNDFQKGDIAEGYSVSREKKESFPLTVTSAQKNPTAFYLCASSPQAMGPQHFGDGTRLSIL.

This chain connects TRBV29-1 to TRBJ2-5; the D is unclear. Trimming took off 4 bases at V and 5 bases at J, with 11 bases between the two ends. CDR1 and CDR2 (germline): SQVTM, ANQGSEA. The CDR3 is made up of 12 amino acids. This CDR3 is CSVVDRVETQYF. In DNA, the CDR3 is TGCAGCGTTGTTGACCGGGTCGAGACCCAGTACTTC.

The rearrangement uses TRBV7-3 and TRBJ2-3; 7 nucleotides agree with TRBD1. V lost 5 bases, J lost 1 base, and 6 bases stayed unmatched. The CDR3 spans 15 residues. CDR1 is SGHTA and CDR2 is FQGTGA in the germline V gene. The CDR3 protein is CASSPGTGGTDTQYF. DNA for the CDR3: TGTGCCAGCAGCCCGGGAACAGGGGGCACAGATACGCAGTATTTT.

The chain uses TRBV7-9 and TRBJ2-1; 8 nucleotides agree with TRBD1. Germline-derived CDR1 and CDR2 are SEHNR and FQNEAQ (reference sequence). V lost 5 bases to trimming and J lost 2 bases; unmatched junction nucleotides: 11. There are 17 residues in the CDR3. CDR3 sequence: CASSTLPGTGAYNEQFF. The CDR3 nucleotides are TGTGCCAGCAGCACTCTACCCGGGACAGGCGCCTACAATGAGCAGTTCTTC.

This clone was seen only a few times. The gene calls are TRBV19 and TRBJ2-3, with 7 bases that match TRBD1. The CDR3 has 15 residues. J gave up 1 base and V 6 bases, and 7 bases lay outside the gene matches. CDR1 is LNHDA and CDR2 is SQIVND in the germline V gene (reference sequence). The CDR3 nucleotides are TGTGCCAGTAGGATCCGGGACAGCCGCACAGATACGCAGTATTTT. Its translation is CASRIRDSRTDTQYF.

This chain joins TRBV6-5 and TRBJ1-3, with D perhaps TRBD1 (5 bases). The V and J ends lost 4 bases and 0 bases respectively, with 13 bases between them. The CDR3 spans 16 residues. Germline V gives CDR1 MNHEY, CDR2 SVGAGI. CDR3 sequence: CASSLGGVSSGNTIYF. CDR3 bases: TGTGCCAGCAGTTTGGGGGGAGTAAGCTCTGGAAACACCATATATTTT.

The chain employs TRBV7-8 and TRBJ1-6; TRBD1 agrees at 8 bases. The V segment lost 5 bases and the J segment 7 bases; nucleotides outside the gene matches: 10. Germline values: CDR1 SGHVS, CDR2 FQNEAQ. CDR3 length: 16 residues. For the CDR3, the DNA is TGTGCCAGCAGCATACGGACAGGGAAAGGAAATTCACCCCTCCACTTT. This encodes CASSIRTGKGNSPLHF.

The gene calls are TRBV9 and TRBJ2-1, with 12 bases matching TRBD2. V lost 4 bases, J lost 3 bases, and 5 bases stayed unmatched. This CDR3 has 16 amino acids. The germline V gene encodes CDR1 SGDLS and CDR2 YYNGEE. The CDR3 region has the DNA TGTGCCAGCAGCCCCAGGACTAGCGGGGTCTACAATGAGCAGTTCTTC. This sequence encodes CASSPRTSGVYNEQFF.

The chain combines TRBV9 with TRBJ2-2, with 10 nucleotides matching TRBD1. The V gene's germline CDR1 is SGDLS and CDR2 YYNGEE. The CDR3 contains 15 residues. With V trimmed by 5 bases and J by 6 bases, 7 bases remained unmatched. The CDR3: CASSRGTGVPGELFF. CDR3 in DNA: TGTGCCAGCAGTCGCGGGACAGGGGTCCCCGGGGAGCTGTTTTTT.

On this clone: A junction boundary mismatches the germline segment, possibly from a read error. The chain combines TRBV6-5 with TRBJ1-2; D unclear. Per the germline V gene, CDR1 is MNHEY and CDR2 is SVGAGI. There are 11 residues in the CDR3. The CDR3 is CASSENPAKDF. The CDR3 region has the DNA TGTGCCAGCAGTGAAAATCCCGCCAAGGACTTC.

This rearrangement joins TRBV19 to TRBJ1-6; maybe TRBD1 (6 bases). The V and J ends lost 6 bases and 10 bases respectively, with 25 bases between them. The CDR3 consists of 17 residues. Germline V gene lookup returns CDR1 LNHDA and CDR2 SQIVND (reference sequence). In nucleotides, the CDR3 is TGTGCCAGTAGGGCGGGAGAGGTCGGACAGAAAGGATCACCCCTCCACTTT. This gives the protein CASRAGEVGQKGSPLHF.

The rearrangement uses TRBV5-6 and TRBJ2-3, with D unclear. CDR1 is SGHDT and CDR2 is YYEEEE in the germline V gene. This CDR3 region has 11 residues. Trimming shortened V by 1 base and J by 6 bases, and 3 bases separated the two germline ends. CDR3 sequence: CASSLRDTQYF. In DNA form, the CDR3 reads TGTGCCAGCAGCTTGCGTGATACGCAGTATTTT.

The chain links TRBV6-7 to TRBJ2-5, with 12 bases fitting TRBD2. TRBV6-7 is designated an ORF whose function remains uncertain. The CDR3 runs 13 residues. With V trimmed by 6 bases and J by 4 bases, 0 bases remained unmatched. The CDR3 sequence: CASRTSGGETQYF. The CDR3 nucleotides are TGTGCCAGCAGGACTAGCGGGGGAGAGACCCAGTACTTC.

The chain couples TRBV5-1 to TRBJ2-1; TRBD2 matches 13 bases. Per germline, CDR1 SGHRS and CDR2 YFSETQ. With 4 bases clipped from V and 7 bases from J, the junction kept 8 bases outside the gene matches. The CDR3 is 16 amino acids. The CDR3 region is CASSPTGTSGENEQFF. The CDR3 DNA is TGCGCCAGCAGCCCAACCGGGACTAGCGGGGAGAATGAGCAGTTCTTC.

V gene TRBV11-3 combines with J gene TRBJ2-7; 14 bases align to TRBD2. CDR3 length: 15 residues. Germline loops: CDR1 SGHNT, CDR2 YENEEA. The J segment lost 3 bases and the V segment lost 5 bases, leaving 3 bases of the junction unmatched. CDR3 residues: CASSKGTSGSYEQYF. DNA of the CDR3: TGTGCCAGCAGCAAAGGGACTAGCGGGAGCTACGAGCAGTACTTC.

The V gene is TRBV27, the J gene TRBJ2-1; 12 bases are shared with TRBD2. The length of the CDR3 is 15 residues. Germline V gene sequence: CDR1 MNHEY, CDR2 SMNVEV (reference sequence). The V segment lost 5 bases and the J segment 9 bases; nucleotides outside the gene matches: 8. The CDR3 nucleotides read TGTGCCAGCAGTCCTCGACTAGCGGGAGAGACTGAGCAGTTCTTC. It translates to CASSPRLAGETEQFF.

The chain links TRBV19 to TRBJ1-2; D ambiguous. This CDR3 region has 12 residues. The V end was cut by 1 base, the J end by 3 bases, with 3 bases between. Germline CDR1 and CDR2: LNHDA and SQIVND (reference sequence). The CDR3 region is CASSIVDYGYTF. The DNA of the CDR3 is TGTGCCAGTAGTATAGTGGACTATGGCTACACCTTC.

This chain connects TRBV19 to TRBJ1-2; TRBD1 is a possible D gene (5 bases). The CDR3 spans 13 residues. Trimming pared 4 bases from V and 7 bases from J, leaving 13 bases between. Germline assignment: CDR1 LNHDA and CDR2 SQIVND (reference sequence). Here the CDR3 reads CASSTQGVIGYTF. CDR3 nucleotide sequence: TGTGCCAGTAGTACTCAGGGAGTGATTGGCTACACCTTC.

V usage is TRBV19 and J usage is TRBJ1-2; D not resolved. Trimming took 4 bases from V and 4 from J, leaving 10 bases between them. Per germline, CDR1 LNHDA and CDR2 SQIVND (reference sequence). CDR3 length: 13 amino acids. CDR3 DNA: TGTGCCAGTAGTACTCGGAGGAGCTATGGCTACACCTTC. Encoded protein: CASSTRRSYGYTF.

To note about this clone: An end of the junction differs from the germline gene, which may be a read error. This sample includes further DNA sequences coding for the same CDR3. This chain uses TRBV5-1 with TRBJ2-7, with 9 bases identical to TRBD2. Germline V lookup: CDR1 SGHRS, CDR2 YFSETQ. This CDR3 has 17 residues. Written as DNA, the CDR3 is TGCGCCAGCAGCCCCGGGACTAGCTGGGAAACCTCCTATGAGCAGTACTTC. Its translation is CASSPGTSWETSYEQYF.

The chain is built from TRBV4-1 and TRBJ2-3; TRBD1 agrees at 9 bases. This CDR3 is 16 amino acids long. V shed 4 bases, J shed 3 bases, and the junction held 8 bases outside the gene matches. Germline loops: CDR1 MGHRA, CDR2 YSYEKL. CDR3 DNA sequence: TGCGCCAGCAGCCTCCCCGACAGGGGGGGGACAGATACGCAGTATTTT. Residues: CASSLPDRGGTDTQYF.

Here the CDR3 reads CASTGTGNTEAFF. The CDR3 DNA reads as TGCGCCAGCACCGGTACAGGGAACACTGAAGCTTTCTTT. The V call is TRBV5-1, the J call TRBJ1-1; D perhaps matches TRBD1 (5 bases). This CDR3 region has 13 residues. The germline CDR1 and CDR2 sequences are SGHRS and YFSETQ. V dropped 6 bases and J dropped 1 base, with 10 bases sitting between them.

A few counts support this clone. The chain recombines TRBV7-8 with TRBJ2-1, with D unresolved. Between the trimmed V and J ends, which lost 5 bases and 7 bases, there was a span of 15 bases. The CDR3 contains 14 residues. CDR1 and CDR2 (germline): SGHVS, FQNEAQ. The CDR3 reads CASSAPPGGNEQFF. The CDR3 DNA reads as TGTGCCAGCAGCGCTCCCCCAGGTGGGAATGAGCAGTTCTTC.